This TCR beta chain is from a study of chemoradiotherapy in HPV16-positive cancers. Study-wide findings and caveats: HPV-specific T cells were functionally defined from only two HPV16-positive patients. Candidate HPV-specific clones and E7-related TCR motifs grew in tumor during treatment.

The CDR3 runs 14 residues. CDR1 and CDR2 from the germline V gene are SGHAT and FQDESV (reference sequence). The V end lost 5 bases, the J end lost 3 bases, and 11 bases lay between the germline ends. Here immunoSEQ multiplex PCR was the method, and the copy in TCRdb shows in-frame clones only, minus some. Altogether nearly 5,000 clones are present, 90% to 97% being singletons, with the ten largest covering 3% to 4%. With respect to this clone: Its antigen is unknown.

The source is a human donor with HPV-associated anogenital cancer. The J gene is TRBJ1-3, the V gene TRBV11-1; D is unresolved. The sequences come from tumor tissue, collected from a patient who underwent chemoradiotherapy. This CDR3 reads CASSPASGGNTIYF. DNA of the CDR3: TGTGCCAGCAGCCCAGCGTCTGGTGGAAACACCATATATTTT.